The sample holds a few counts of the clone carrying this T cell receptor beta chain. Its antigen is still unknown. A second PCR, run for about 7 to 12 cycles, used a sample-barcoded 5' primer plus a J-beta primer mix. TCRdb re-called the 5' RACE reads through MiXCR, storing one row per CDR3 protein. The profile shows about 570,000 distinct CDR3 sequences, roughly 29% of them singletons. The data derive from a study of blood T cells in healthy people across ages. Study-wide points: Versus aged donors, long-lived donors had higher diversity and more naive CD4+ cells.

The sample comprised blood. The source is a woman in her 70s in good health.

In DNA form, the CDR3 reads TGTGCCAGCACCCGAATGGGGCACCCAAGTCAGCCCCAGCATTTT. Translated: CASTRMGHPSQPQHF. V usage is TRBV5-8 and J usage is TRBJ1-5, with D maybe TRBD1 (5 bases). In germline, CDR1 is SGHTS, CDR2 YDEGEE. With 6 bases removed from V and 6 bases from J, the gap between germline ends came to 19 bases. The CDR3 spans 15 residues.